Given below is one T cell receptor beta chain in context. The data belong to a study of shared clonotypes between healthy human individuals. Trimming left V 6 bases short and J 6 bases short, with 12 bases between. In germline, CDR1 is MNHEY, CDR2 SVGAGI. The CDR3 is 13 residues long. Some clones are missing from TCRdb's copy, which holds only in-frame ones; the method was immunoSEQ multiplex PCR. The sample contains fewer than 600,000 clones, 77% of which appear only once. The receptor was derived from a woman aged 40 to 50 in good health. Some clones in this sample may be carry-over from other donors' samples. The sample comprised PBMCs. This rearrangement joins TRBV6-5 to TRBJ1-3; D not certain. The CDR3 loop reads CASRDRAANTIYF. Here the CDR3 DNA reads TGTGCCAGCAGGGACCGGGCAGCAAACACCATATATTTT.